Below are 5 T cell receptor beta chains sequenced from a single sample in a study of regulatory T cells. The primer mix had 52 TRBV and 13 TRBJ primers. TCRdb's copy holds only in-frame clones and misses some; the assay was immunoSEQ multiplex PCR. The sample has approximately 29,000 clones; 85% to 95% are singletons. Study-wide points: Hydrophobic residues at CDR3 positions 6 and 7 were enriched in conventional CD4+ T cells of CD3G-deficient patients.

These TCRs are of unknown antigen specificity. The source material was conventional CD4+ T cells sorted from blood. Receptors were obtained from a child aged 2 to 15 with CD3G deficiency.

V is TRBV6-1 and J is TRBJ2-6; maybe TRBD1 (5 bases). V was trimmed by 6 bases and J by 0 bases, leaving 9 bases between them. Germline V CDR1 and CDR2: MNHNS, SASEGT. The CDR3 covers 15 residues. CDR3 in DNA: TGTGCCAGCAGGACAGCTAGCTCTGGGGCCAACGTCCTGACTTTC. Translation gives CASRTASSGANVLTF.

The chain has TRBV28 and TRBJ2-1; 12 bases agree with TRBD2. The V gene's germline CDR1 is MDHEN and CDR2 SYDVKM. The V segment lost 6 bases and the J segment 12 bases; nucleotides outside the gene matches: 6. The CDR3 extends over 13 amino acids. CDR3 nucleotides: TGTGCCAGCAGGACTAGCGGGAGAGGAGTGCAGTTCTTC. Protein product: CASRTSGRGVQFF. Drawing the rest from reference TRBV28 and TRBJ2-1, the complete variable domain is DVKVTQSSRYLVKRTGEKVFLECVQDMDHENMFWYRQDPGLGLRLIYFSYDVKMKEKGDIPEGYSVSREKKERFSLILESASTNQTSMYLCASRTSGRGVQFFGPGTRLTVL.

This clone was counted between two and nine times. CDR3 nucleotide sequence: TGCAGTGCTAGCAACGGAAACATTCAGTACTTC. Translation gives CSASNGNIQYF. This chain connects TRBV20-1 to TRBJ2-4; no firm D call. V lost 3 bases and J 6 bases, leaving 6 bases between the germline ends. The germline V gene encodes CDR1 DFQATT and CDR2 SNEGSKA (reference sequence). This CDR3 has 11 residues.

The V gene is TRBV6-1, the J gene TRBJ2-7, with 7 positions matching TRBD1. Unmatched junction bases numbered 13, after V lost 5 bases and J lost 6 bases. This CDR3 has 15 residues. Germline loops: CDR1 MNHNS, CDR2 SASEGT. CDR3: CASSPRTGLVSEQYF. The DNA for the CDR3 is TGTGCCAGCAGTCCTCGGACAGGCTTAGTCTCCGAGCAGTACTTC.

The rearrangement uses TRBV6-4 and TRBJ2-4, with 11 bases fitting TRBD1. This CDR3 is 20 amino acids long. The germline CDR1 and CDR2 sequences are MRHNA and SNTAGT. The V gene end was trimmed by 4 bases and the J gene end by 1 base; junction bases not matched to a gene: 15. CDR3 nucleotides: TGTGCCAGCAGTGGGACGGGACAGGGGGAGGTTATGGTCGCCAAAAACATTCAGTACTTC. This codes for CASSGTGQGEVMVAKNIQYF.